This T cell receptor (beta chain) was captured in a study of T cells in Graves' hyperthyroidism and ophthalmopathy. Researchers amplified the TCR beta CDR3 regions from RNA transcripts. The HTBI primer set served for first-round RT-PCR of the TCR CDR3. MiXCR, run by TCRdb on the multiplex PCR reads, gives a single entry per CDR3 protein. The sample holds about 740,000 distinct CDR3 sequences, 14% seen once. V was pared by 6 bases and J by 4 bases, with 12 bases of the junction left unmatched. The CDR3 is made up of 15 amino acids. The germline V gene has CDR1 DFQATT and CDR2 SNEGSKA (reference sequence). This clonotype was counted many times.

The V and J genes are TRBV20-1 and TRBJ1-5; TRBD1 aligns across 7 bases. Sequences were obtained from blood. The source is a woman aged 18-30 years with Graves' hyperthyroidism. CDR3 protein: CSAVNPTGVNQPQHF. The CDR3 DNA reads as TGCAGTGCCGTAAACCCTACAGGGGTGAATCAGCCCCAGCATTTT.